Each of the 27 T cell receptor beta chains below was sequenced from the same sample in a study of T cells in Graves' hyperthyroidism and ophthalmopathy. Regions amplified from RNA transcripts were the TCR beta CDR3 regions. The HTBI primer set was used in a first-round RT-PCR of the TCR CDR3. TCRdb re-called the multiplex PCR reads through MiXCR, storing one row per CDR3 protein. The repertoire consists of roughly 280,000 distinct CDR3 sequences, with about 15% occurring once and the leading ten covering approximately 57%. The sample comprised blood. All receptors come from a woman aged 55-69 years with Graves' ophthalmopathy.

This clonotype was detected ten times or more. CDR3 sequence reads: CSAVQYNEQFF. Written as DNA, the CDR3 is TGCAGTGCCGTACAGTACAATGAGCAGTTCTTC. The chain uses TRBV20-1 and TRBJ2-1; no clear D gene. The CDR3 length is 11 residues. V gave up 6 bases and J gave up 4 bases, with 7 bases separating them. Germline CDR1 and CDR2: DFQATT and SNEGSKA (reference sequence).

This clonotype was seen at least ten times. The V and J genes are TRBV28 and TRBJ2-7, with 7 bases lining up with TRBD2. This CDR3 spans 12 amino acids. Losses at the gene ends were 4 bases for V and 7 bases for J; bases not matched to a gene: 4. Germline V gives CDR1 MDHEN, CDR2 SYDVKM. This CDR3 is CASSWEGREQYF. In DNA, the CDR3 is TGTGCCAGCAGTTGGGAGGGGAGGGAGCAGTACTTC.

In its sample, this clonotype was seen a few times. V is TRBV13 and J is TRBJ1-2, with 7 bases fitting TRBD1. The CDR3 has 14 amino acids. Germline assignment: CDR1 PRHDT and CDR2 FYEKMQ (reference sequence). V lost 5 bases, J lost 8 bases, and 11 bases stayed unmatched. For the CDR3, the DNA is TGTGCCAGCAGCCAGGGGGGGGGGCTGAGGGGCTACACCTTC. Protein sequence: CASSQGGGLRGYTF. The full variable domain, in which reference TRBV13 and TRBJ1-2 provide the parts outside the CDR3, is AAGVIQSPRHLIKEKRETATLKCYPIPRHDTVYWYQQGPGQDPQFLISFYEKMQSDKGSIPDRFSAQQFSDYHSELNMSSLELGDSALYFCASSQGGGLRGYTFGSGTRLTVV.

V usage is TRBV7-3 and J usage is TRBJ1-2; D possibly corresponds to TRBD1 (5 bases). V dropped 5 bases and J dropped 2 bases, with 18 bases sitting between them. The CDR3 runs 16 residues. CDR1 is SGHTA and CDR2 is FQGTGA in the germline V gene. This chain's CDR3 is CASSPQVDEGNYGYTF. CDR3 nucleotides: TGTGCCAGCAGCCCCCAGGTCGATGAGGGGAACTATGGCTACACCTTC.

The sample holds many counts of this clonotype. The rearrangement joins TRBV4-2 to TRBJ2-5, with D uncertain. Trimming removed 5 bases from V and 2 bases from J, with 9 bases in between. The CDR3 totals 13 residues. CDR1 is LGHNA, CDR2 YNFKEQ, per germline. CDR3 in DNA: TGTGCCAGCAGCGGACCGCTACAAGAGACCCAGTACTTC. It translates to CASSGPLQETQYF.

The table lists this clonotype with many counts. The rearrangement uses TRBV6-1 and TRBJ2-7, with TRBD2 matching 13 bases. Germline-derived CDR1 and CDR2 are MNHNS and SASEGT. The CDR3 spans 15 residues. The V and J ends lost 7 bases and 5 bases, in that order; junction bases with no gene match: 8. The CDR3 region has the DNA TGTGCCAGCATCCAAGGGACTAGCGGGATCAACGAGCAGTACTTC. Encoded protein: CASIQGTSGINEQYF.

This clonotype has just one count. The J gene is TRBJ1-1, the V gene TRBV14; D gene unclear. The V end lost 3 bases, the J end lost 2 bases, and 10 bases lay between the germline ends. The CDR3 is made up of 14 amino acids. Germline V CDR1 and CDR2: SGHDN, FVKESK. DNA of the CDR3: TGTGCCAGCAGCCAGGGAGTAGCAAACACTGAAGCTTTCTTT. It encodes CASSQGVANTEAFF. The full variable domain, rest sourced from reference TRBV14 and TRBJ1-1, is EAGVTQFPSHSVIEKGQTVTLRCDPISGHDNLYWYRRVMGKEIKFLLHFVKESKQDESGMPNNRFLAERTGGTYSTLKVQPAELEDSGVYFCASSQGVANTEAFFGQGTRLTVV.

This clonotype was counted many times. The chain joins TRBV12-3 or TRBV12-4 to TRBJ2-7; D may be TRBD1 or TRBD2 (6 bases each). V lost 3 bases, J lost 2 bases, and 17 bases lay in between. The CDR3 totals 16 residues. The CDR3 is CASSFSFQGRTYEQYF. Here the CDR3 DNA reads TGTGCCAGCAGTTTTTCTTTCCAGGGGAGGACCTACGAGCAGTACTTC.

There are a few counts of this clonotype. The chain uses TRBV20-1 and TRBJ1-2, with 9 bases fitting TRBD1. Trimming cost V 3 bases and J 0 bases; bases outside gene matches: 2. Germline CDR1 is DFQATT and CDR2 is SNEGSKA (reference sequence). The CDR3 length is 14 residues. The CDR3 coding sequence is TGCAGTGCTAGCGGGACAGGGACTAACTATGGCTACACCTTC. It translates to CSASGTGTNYGYTF.

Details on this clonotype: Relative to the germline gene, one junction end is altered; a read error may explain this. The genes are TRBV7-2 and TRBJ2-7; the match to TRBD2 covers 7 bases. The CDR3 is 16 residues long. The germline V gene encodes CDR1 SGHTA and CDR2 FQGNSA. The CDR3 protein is CACSLAGGSGSHEQYF. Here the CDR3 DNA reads TGTGCCTGCAGCTTGGCAGGCGGGAGTGGGTCCCACGAGCAGTACTTC.

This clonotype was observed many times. CDR3 residues: CASSQVSGVEAFF. The CDR3 DNA sequence: TGTGCCAGCAGCCAAGTGTCAGGGGTGGAAGCTTTCTTT. The chain employs TRBV3-1 and TRBJ1-1; weak D call: TRBD1 (6 bases). The CDR3 runs to 13 residues. Germline CDR1 is LGHDT and CDR2 is YNNKEL (reference sequence). V was pared by 1 base and J by 8 bases, with 11 bases between.

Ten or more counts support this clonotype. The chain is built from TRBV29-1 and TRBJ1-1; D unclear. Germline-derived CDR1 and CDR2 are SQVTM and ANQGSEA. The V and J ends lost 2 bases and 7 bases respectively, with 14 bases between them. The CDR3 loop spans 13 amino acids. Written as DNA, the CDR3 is TGCAGCGTTGAACCCCGCCAGCTAGATGAAGCTTTCTTT. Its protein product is CSVEPRQLDEAFF.

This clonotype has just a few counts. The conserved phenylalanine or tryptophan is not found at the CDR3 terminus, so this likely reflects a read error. The CDR3 reads CASSLSYVGETQYL. CDR3 nucleotide sequence: TGTGCCAGCAGCCTAAGTTACGTCGGTGAGACCCAGTACCTC. The genes are TRBV5-1 and TRBJ2-5; D ambiguous. The germline gives CDR1 SGHRS, CDR2 YFSETQ. The CDR3 contains 14 residues.

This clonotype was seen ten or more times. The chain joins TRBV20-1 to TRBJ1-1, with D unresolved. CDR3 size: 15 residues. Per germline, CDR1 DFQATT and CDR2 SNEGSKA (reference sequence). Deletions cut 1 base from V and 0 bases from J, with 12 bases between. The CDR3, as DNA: TGCAGTGCTAGAGTGGGGAGCGGGGTGAACACTGAAGCTTTCTTT. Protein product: CSARVGSGVNTEAFF.

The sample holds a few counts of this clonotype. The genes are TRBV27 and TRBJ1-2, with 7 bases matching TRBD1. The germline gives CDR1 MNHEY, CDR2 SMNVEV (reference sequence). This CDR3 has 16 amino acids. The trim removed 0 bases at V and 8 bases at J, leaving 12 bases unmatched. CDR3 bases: TGTGCCAGCAGTTTATCCCTGACAGGGAGGGGTAGAGGCTACACCTTC. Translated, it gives CASSLSLTGRGRGYTF.

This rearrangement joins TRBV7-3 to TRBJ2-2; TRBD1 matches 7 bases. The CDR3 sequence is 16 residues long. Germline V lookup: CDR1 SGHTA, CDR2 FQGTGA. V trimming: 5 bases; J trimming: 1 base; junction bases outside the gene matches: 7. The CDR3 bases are TGTGCCAGCAGCCCGCACCGACAGGGGAACACCGGGGAGCTGTTTTTT. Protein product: CASSPHRQGNTGELFF.

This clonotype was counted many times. The CDR3 sequence: CASSLEGGYEQYF. The CDR3 DNA is TGTGCCAGCAGCTTAGAAGGCGGATACGAGCAGTACTTC. The gene calls are TRBV11-2 and TRBJ2-7; D not resolved. CDR3 length: 13 amino acids. Trimming left V 0 bases short and J 4 bases short, with 7 bases between. Germline loops: CDR1 SGHAT, CDR2 FQNNGV.

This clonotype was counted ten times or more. Written as DNA, the CDR3 is TGTGCCAGCAGTACAAGGGACAGGGTTGATACGGTGTGGAGCGGGGGGACATACGAGCAGTACTTC. Its protein is CASSTRDRVDTVWSGGTYEQYF. The rearrangement links TRBV7-6 to TRBJ2-7, with D tentatively TRBD1 or TRBD2 (9 bases each). This CDR3 is 22 amino acids long. Germline CDR1 SGHVS, CDR2 FNYEAQ. V was clipped by 6 bases and J by 4 bases, with 40 bases between them.

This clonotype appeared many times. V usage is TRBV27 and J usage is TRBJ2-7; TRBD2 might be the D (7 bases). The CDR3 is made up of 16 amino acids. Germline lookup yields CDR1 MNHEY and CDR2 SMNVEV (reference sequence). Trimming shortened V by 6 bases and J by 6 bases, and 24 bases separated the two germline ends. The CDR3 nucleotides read TGTGCCAGCAGCCCCATAGGGGGAGCGGGAACGGCCGAGCAGTACTTC. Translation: CASSPIGGAGTAEQYF.

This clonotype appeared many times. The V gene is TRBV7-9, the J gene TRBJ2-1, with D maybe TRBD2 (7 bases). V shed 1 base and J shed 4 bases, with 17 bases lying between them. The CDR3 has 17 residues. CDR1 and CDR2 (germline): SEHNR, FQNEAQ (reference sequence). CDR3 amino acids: CASSLDRGRGQYNEQFF. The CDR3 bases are TGTGCCAGCAGCTTAGATAGGGGGAGGGGCCAATACAATGAGCAGTTCTTC.

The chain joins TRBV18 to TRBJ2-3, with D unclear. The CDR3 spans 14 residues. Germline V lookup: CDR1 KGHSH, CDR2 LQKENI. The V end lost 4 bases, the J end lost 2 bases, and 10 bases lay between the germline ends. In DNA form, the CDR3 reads TGTGCCAGCTCACGAACAGAGTACACAGATACGCAGTATTTT. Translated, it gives CASSRTEYTDTQYF. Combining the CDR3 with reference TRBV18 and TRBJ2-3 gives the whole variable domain NAGVMQNPRHLVRRRGQEARLRCSPMKGHSHVYWYRQLPEEGLKFMVYLQKENIIDESGMPKERFSAEFPKEGPSILRIQQVVRGDSAAYFCASSRTEYTDTQYFGPGTRLTVL.

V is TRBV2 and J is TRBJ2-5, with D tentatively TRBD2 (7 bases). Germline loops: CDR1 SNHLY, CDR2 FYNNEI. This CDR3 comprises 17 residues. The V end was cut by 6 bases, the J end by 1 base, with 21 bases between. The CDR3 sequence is CASRGGLAERGQETQYF. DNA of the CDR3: TGTGCCAGCAGGGGGGGGCTAGCGGAGAGGGGCCAAGAGACCCAGTACTTC. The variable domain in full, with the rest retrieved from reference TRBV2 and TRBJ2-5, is EPEVTQTPSHQVTQMGQEVILRCVPISNHLYFYWYRQILGQKVEFLVSFYNNEISEKSEIFDDQFSVERPDGSNFTLKIRSTKLEDSAMYFCASRGGLAERGQETQYFGPGTRLLVL.

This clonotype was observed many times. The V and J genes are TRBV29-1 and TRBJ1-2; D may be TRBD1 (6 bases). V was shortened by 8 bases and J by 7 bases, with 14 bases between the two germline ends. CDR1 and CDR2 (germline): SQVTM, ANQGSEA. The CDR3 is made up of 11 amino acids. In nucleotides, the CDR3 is TGCAGCATATACAGGGATCGTGGCTACACCTTC. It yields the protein CSIYRDRGYTF. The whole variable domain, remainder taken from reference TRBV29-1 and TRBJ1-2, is SAVISQKPSRDICQRGTSLTIQCQVDSQVTMMFWYRQQPGQSLTLIATANQGSEATYESGFVIDKFPISRPNLTFSTLTVSNMSPEDSSIYLCSIYRDRGYTFGSGTRLTVV.

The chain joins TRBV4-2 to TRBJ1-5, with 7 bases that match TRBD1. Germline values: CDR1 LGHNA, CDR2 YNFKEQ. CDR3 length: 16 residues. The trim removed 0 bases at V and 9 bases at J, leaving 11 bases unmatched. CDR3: CASSQDTIRGRLPQHF. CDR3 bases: TGTGCCAGCAGCCAAGATACGATAAGGGGGCGGTTGCCCCAGCATTTT.

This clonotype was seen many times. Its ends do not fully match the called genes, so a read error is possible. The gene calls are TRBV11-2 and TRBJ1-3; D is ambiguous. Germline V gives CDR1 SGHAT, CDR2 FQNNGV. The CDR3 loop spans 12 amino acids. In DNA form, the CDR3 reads TGTGCCAGCATCTTAAATGGAAACACCATATATTTT. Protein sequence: CASILNGNTIYF.

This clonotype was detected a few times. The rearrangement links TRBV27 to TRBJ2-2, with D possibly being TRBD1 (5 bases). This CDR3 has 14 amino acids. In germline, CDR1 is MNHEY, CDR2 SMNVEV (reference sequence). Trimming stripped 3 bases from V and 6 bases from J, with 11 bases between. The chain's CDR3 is CASSFQGVSGELFF. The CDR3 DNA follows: TGTGCCAGCAGTTTTCAAGGGGTCTCCGGGGAGCTGTTTTTT.

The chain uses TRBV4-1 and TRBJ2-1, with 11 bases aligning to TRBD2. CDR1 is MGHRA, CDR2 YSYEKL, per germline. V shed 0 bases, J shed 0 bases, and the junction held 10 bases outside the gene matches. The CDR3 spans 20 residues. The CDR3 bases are TGCGCCAGCAGCCAAGAGCGGCTAGCGGGAGGAGGGCTCTCCTACAATGAGCAGTTCTTC. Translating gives CASSQERLAGGGLSYNEQFF.